The rows below give T cell receptor beta chains drawn from one sample of a study of PD-L1 blockade in urothelial cancer. The protocol was immunoSEQ multiplex PCR, while the TCRdb copy is restricted to in-frame clones and leaves out a portion. The repertoire holds some 45,000 clones, with about 88% as singletons. The source was PBMCs, collected around atezolizumab (anti-PD-L1) treatment. The receptors were sampled from a donor aged 40 or older with urothelial cancer. CDR3s include the opening cysteine and the closing phenylalanine or tryptophan. A D gene is named only where the DNA matches it firmly. Clone size is not always given. Where it is, it says once, few, many or a class for expanded clones.

clone_size j_call d_call v_call cdr3_nt cdr3_aa
- TRBJ2-2 - TRBV28 TGTGCCAGCAGTTTTGCGGAGTCCGGGGAGCTGTTTTTT CASSFAESGELFF
- TRBJ1-2 - TRBV13 TGTGCCGTAGCAGTAGGTTTTGAGGATGGCTACACCTTC CAVAVGFEDGYTF
- TRBJ2-1 TRBD2 TRBV4-3 TGCGCCAGCAGCCAAGGGGCTAGCGGGGACAATGAGCAGTTCTTC CASSQGASGDNEQFF
- TRBJ2-5 - TRBV30 TGTGCCTGGAGTCCGGGAGAGACCCAGTACTTC CAWSPGETQYF
- TRBJ2-5 TRBD2 TRBV11-2 TGTGCCAGCGTACAACGAGCGGGAGAGGAGACCCAGTACTTC CASVQRAGEETQYF
- TRBJ2-1 TRBD2 TRBV19 TGTGCCAGTAGTATCCGGACTAGCGGGAGTAATGAGCAGTTCTTC CASSIRTSGSNEQFF
once TRBJ1-5 - TRBV5-1 TGCGCCAGCAGCTTGGTGGGTGGGCCCAATCAGCCCCAGCATTTT CASSLVGGPNQPQHF
- TRBJ2-7 - TRBV4-3 TGCGCCAGCAGCCAAGACGAGGCTAGCGCGACCTACGAGCAGTACTTC CASSQDEASATYEQYF
- TRBJ2-7 TRBD2 TRBV11-2 TGTGCCAGCAGCTTGCGTTTGGCTAGCGGGGCCTACGAGCAGTACTTC CASSLRLASGAYEQYF
- TRBJ2-1 - TRBV7-9 TGTGCCAGCAGCTCGAGGGAGCGAGGTGAGCAGTTCTTC CASSSRERGEQFF
- TRBJ2-5 - TRBV15 TGTGCCACCAGCGGCCGGGAAACCCGGAGGGAGACCCAGTACTTC CATSGRETRRETQYF
once TRBJ2-5 TRBD2 TRBV6-6 TGTGCCAGCAGGACTAGCGGGACCCGAGAGACCCAGTACTTC CASRTSGTRETQYF
few TRBJ1-1 TRBD1 TRBV5-4 TGTGCCAGCAGCTTGGGAACAGGGGGCCGGACTGAAGCTTTCTTT CASSLGTGGRTEAFF
- TRBJ1-1 - TRBV6-1 TGTGCCAGCAGTGAAGCGGGGAGGAACACTGAAGCTTTCTTT CASSEAGRNTEAFF
- TRBJ2-2 - TRBV7-9 TGTGCCAGCAGCTCCCAGGACTCTACCGGGGAGCTGTTTTTT CASSSQDSTGELFF
once TRBJ2-5 TRBD1 TRBV5-4 TGTGCCAGCAGCTCCGACAGGGTACAAGAGACCCAGTACTTC CASSSDRVQETQYF
- TRBJ2-3 - TRBV11-1 TGTGCCAGCAGCTTATTGCGTTGGACAGATACGCAGTATTTT CASSLLRWTDTQYF
- TRBJ2-1 - TRBV28 TGTGCCAGCAGTTTTTGGGGACTCCTCCGCGGGGGTCAGGGGCGCTCCTGGGACTACAATGAGCAGTTCTTC CASSFWGLLRGGQGRSWDYNEQFF
- TRBJ2-2 TRBD2 TRBV7-3 TGTGCCAGCAGCCGCACGGCGGGAGGCGGCACCGGGGAGCTGTTTTTT CASSRTAGGGTGELFF
- TRBJ1-5 - TRBV4-2 TGTGCCAGCACCGAACGCCAACGGGGGGATAATCAGCCCCAGCATTTT CASTERQRGDNQPQHF
few TRBJ1-1 - TRBV9 TGTGCCAGCAGCGACAGTAACACTGAAGCTTTCTTT CASSDSNTEAFF
few TRBJ2-6 TRBD2 TRBV7-3 TGTGCCAGCAGCTTATCAGCGGGGGGAGGTGGGGCCAACGTCCTGACTTTC CASSLSAGGGGANVLTF
- TRBJ2-5 TRBD1 TRBV7-8 TGTGCCAGCAGCGCCGGGACAGGGTTGGAGACCCAGTACTTC CASSAGTGLETQYF
- TRBJ1-1 TRBD1 TRBV6-5 TGTGCCAGCAGTTCGACAGGGGCTGAAGCTTTCTTT CASSSTGAEAFF
- TRBJ1-3 - TRBV19 TGTGCCAGTAGTCACACCGGGACTAGAAACACCATATATTTT CASSHTGTRNTIYF
- TRBJ1-1 - TRBV5-1 TGCGCCAGCAGCTCTTGGGCAGGGGTGAACACTGAAGCTTTCTTT CASSSWAGVNTEAFF
- TRBJ1-1 - TRBV7-6 TGTGCCAGCAGCCACTATGGAGGGCCTGAAGCTTTCTTT CASSHYGGPEAFF
- TRBJ1-1 - TRBV19 TGTGCCAGTAGTATAGATCCTTTTAGCGGTCGCACTGAAGCTTTCTTT CASSIDPFSGRTEAFF
- TRBJ2-5 TRBD1 TRBV7-2 TGTGCCAGCAGCTTAGGGGGGCAGGGGGCCGGGGAGACCCAGTACTTC CASSLGGQGAGETQYF
few TRBJ2-3 TRBD2 TRBV7-6 TGTGCCAGCAGCTCCCAGCGGGAGCAGAGGACAGATACGCAGTATTTT CASSSQREQRTDTQYF
- TRBJ1-2 - TRBV10-3 TGTGCCATCATGTCGGGGAGCTATGGCTACACCTTC CAIMSGSYGYTF
- TRBJ2-7 - TRBV30 TGTGCCTGGGTTGGGCCCCCCGCCTACGAGCAGTACTTC CAWVGPPAYEQYF
few TRBJ2-7 - TRBV7-7 TGTGCTAGCAGCCCTGTGGTGGGAGCATCCTACGAGCAGTACTTC CASSPVVGASYEQYF
- TRBJ2-6 - TRBV21-1 - CASSKGAGPWAFGANVLTF
- TRBJ1-2 - TRBV4-2 TGTGCCAGCAGCCAAGATCATGGAAGGGGTAACTATGGCTACACCTTC CASSQDHGRGNYGYTF
- TRBJ2-7 - TRBV28 TGTGCCAGCAGTTTAGGGGGGAGGTTCAGCTCCTACGAGCAGTACTTC CASSLGGRFSSYEQYF
- TRBJ1-2 - TRBV5-1 TGCGCCAGCAGCCCCCCGACCGGGAACTATGGCTACACCTTC CASSPPTGNYGYTF
- TRBJ2-1 TRBD2 TRBV7-6 TGTGCCAGCAGCCCTCTAGCGGGAGGGTACAATGAGCAGTTCTTC CASSPLAGGYNEQFF
few TRBJ2-7 - TRBV6-5 TGTGCCAGCAGCACGGGGAGCTCCTACGAGCAGTACTTC CASSTGSSYEQYF
- TRBJ1-1 TRBD1 TRBV7-2 TGTGCCAGCAGCCGAGGGGGGACAGGGAGGAGGACTGAAGCTTTCTTT CASSRGGTGRRTEAFF
- TRBJ1-2 - TRBV6-5 TGTGCCAGTAGGGGGGGGCCGGGCTATGGCTACACCTTC CASRGGPGYGYTF
once TRBJ2-3 - TRBV21-1 TGTGCCAGCAGCAAAGGAATCCGGGACAGCTCTCACATTAGCCACACAGATACGCAGTATTTT CASSKGIRDSSHISHTDTQYF
- TRBJ2-7 TRBD2 TRBV15 TGTGCCACCAGCAGAGGGGGGGGATGGCAGGGCCTATCCTACGAGCAGTACTTC CATSRGGGWQGLSYEQYF
- TRBJ2-1 TRBD2 TRBV13 TGTGCCAGCAGCTGGGGGGTAGGGACTACCTACAATGAGCAGTTCTTC CASSWGVGTTYNEQFF
- TRBJ2-7 - TRBV7-9 TGTGCCAGCAGCTTAGGGGGGGGGCGCGAGCAGTACTTC CASSLGGGREQYF
- TRBJ2-6 TRBD1 TRBV5-1 TGCGCCAGCACGAAACAGACAGGGTCCGGTGGTGGGGCCAACGTCCTGACTTTC CASTKQTGSGGGANVLTF
- TRBJ1-4 - TRBV2 TGTGCCAGCAGTGAAGCGGCTGCCCCCCGAGGGAAACTGTTTTTT CASSEAAAPRGKLFF
- TRBJ2-7 - TRBV5-8 TGTGCCAGCAGCTTGGCCGAGAGCGGGCACTACTCCTACGAGCAGTACTTC CASSLAESGHYSYEQYF
- TRBJ1-1 TRBD1 TRBV9 TGTGCCAGCAGCGTCTCGGGACAGGGGAACACTGAAGCTTTCTTT CASSVSGQGNTEAFF
- TRBJ2-2 TRBD2 TRBV29-1 TGCAGCGCGTCCCCGACTAGCGGGAGTGCCGGGGAGCTGTTTTTT CSASPTSGSAGELFF